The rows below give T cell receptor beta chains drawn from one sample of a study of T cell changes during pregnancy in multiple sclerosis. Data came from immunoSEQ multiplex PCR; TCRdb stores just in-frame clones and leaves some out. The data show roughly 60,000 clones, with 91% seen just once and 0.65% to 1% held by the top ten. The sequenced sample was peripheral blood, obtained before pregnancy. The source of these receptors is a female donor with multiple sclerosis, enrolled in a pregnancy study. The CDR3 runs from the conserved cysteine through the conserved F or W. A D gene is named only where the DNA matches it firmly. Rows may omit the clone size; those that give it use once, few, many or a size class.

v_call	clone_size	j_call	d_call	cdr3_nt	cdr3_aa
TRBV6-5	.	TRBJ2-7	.	TGTGCCAGCAGCCTTGGACAGTGGGCCTACGAGCAGTACTTC	CASSLGQWAYEQYF
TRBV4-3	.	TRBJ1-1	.	TGCGCCAGCAGCCCAGAGACAGTAGTGAACACTGAAGCTTTCTTT	CASSPETVVNTEAFF
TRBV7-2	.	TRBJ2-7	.	TGTGCCAGCAGCTTTGCCGGCTCCTACGAGCAGTACTTC	CASSFAGSYEQYF
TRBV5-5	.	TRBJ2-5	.	TGTGCCAGCAGCTTGAGCCATGGAGAGACCCAGTACTTC	CASSLSHGETQYF
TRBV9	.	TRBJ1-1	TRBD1	TGTGCCAGCAGCCAGCGGGGACAGGACGGGACTGAAGCTTTCTTT	CASSQRGQDGTEAFF
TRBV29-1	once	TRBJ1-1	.	TGCAGCGTTAGGGCAGGGCCGAACACTGAAGCTTTCTTT	CSVRAGPNTEAFF
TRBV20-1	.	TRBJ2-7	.	TGCAGTGCTCCTAGAGACTACGAGCAGTACTTC	CSAPRDYEQYF
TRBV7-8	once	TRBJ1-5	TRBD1	TGTGCCAGCAGCTTAAGGGACAGGGATAATCAGCCCCAGCATTTT	CASSLRDRDNQPQHF
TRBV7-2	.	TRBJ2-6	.	TGTGCCAGCAGCTTAGGTGTGAGCTCTGGGGCCAACGTCCTGACTTTC	CASSLGVSSGANVLTF
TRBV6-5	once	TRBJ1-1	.	TGTGCCAGCAGTTACAGGACAGTTGGCAGCACTGAAGCTTTCTTT	CASSYRTVGSTEAFF
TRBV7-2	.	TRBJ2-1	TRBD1	TGTGCCAGCAGCTTCCAGGGGGTGTACAATGAGCAGTTCTTC	CASSFQGVYNEQFF
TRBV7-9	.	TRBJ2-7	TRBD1	TGTGCCAGCAGCGCGGGACAGGTCTACGAGCAGTACTTC	CASSAGQVYEQYF
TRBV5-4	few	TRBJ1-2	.	TGTGCCAGCAGCTTGGGAGGCGATCGCTACACCTTC	CASSLGGDRYTF
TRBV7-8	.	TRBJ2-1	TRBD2	TGTGCCAGCAGGCCGACTACTAGCGGGGGTGAGCAGTTCTTC	CASRPTTSGGEQFF
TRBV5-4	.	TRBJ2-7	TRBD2	TGTGCCAGCAGCTTACGGGGGGGGTCCTACGAGCAGTACTTC	CASSLRGGSYEQYF
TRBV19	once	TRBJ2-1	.	TGTGCCAGTAGTTTCATTCATATGCAGGCTTATGAGCAGTTCTTC	CASSFIHMQAYEQFF
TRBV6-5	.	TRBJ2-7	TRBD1	TGTGCCAGCAGTTCCGACAGGGTCGACGAGCAGTACTTC	CASSSDRVDEQYF
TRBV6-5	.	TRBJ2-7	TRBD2	TGTGCCAGCACCATAAGCGGGGGGCTCTCCTACGAGCAGTACTTC	CASTISGGLSYEQYF
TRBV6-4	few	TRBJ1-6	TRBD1	TGTGCCAGCAGTGTGTTCGCTGGACAGGGACAGTCACCCCTCCACTTT	CASSVFAGQGQSPLHF
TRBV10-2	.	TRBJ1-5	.	TGCGCCAGCAGTCCAGGGGAGAGCAATCAGCCCCAGCATTTT	CASSPGESNQPQHF
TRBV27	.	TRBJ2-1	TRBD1	TGTGCCAGCAGTTTACGGAGATCGCGGACAGGGGGGATGAATGAGCAGTTCTTC	CASSLRRSRTGGMNEQFF
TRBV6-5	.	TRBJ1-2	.	TGTGCCAGCAGTTACTCAGGAGCTTTCAGCTACACCTTC	CASSYSGAFSYTF
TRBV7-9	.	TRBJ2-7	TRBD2	TGTGCCAGCAGCTTAGCGGGGGGGTACGAGCAGTACTTC	CASSLAGGYEQYF
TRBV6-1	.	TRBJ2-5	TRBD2	TGTGCCAGCAGTATACTAGCGGGGGGAGTAGAGACCCAGTACTTC	CASSILAGGVETQYF
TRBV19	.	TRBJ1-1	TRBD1	TGTGCCAGGACAGGGTCACGGACTGAAGCTTTCTTT	CARTGSRTEAFF
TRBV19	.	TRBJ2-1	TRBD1	TGTGCCAGTCATCCGGGACAGGGGATTCGCTACAATGAGCAGTTCTTC	CASHPGQGIRYNEQFF
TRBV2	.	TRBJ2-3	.	TGTGCCAGCACCCAGGACTTCAGTAGCACAGATACGCAGTATTTT	CASTQDFSSTDTQYF
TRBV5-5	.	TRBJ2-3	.	TGTGCCAGCAGCTTGGATGCAGGCACAGATACGCAGTATTTT	CASSLDAGTDTQYF
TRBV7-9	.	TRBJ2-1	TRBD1	TGTGCCAGCAGCTTAGAAGACAGGGGGCAGTTCTTC	CASSLEDRGQFF
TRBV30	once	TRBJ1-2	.	TGTGCCTGGGAGAGTTATGGCTACACCTTC	CAWESYGYTF
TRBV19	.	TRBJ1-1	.	TGTGCCAGTACCGTATACGCGGGGGTTGAAGCTTTCTTT	CASTVYAGVEAFF
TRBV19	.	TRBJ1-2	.	TGTGCCAGTCTACAGGGCCAGGAGGGCTACACCTTC	CASLQGQEGYTF
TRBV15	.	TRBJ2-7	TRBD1	TGTGCCACCAGCAGAGATTACCAGGACAGGGGATACGAGCAGTACTTC	CATSRDYQDRGYEQYF
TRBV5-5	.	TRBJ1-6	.	TGTGCCAGCAGCCCGCCAGCGGGCTGGAGCTCACCCCTCCACTTT	CASSPPAGWSSPLHF
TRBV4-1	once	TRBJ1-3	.	TGCGCCAGCAGCCAAGAAGAGGGCGCTGGAAACACCATATATTTT	CASSQEEGAGNTIYF
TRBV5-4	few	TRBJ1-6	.	TGTGCCAGCAGCTTGGGTAGGGGTGACCTTACCAATTCACCCCTCCACTTT	CASSLGRGDLTNSPLHF
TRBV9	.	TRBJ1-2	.	TGTGCCAGCAGCGCCGTCCAGGGAATTGGCTACACCTTC	CASSAVQGIGYTF
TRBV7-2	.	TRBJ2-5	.	TGTGCCAGCAGCTTAGTAGGCAGGGGAGAGACCCAGTACTTC	CASSLVGRGETQYF
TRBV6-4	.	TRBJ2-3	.	TGTGCCAGCAGGCAACACCTTAGCACAGATACGCAGTATTTT	CASRQHLSTDTQYF
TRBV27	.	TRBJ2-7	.	TGTGCCAGCAGTTTATATAGGGATCGGAGGATAAGCTACGAGCAGTACTTC	CASSLYRDRRISYEQYF
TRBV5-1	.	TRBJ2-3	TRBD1	TGCGCCAGCAGCCCAGGACAGGCTTCTTATACGCAGTATTTT	CASSPGQASYTQYF
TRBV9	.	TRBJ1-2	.	TGTGCCAGCAGCTCCCGGTTAACAGGTCACGGCTACACCTTC	CASSSRLTGHGYTF
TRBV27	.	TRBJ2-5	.	TGTGCCAGCAGTTTCCCCGACAGGTCATCGACGGAGACCCAGTACTTC	CASSFPDRSSTETQYF
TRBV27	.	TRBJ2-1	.	TGTGCCAGCAGTTGGGGAGCCCGCAATGAGCAGTTCTTC	CASSWGARNEQFF
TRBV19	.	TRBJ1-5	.	TGTGCCAGTACCCAGACGGGTCACCTTAATCAGCCCCAGCATTTT	CASTQTGHLNQPQHF